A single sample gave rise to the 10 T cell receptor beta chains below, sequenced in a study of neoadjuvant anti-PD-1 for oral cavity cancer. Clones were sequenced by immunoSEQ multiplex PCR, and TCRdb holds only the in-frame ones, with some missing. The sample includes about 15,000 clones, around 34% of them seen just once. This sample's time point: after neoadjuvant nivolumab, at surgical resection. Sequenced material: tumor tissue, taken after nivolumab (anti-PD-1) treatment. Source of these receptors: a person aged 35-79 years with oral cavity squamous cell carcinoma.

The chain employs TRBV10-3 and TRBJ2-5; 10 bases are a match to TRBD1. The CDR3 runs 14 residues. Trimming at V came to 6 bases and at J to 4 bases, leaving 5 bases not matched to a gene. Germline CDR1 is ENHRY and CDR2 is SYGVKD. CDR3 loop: CAISGTGVRETQYF. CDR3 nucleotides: TGTGCCATCAGCGGGACAGGGGTTCGAGAGACCCAGTACTTC.

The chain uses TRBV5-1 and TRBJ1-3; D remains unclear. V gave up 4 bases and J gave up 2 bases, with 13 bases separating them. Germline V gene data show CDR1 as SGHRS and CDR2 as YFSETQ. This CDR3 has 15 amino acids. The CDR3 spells CASSPDASPGNTIYF. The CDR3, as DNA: TGCGCCAGCAGCCCGGACGCATCGCCTGGAAACACCATATATTTT.

CDR3 bases: TGTGCCAGCAGCCCGAGAGGACAGTCCAATTCACCCCTCCACTTT. Its protein product is CASSPRGQSNSPLHF. This chain uses TRBV9 with TRBJ1-6; D is perhaps TRBD1 (6 bases). Germline loops: CDR1 SGDLS, CDR2 YYNGEE. V was pared by 4 bases and J by 7 bases, with 15 bases between. This CDR3 is built from 15 residues. Looking up the rest from reference TRBV9 and TRBJ1-6 gives the full variable domain: DSGVTQTPKHLITATGQRVTLRCSPRSGDLSVYWYQQSLDQGLQFLIQYYNGEERAKGNILERFSAQQFPDLHSELNLSSLELGDSALYFCASSPRGQSNSPLHFGNGTRLTVT.

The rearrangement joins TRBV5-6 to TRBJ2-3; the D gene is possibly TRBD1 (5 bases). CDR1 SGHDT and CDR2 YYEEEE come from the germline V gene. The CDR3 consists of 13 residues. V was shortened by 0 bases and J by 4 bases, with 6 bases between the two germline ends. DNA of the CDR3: TGTGCCAGCAGCTTGGGGGGCGCAGATACGCAGTATTTT. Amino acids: CASSLGGADTQYF.

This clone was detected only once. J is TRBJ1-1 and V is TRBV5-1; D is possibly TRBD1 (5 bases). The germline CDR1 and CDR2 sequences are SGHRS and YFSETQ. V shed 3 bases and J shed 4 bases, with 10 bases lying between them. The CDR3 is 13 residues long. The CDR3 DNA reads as TGCGCCAGCAGCTCAGATGGGGCCACTGAAGCTTTCTTT. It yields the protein CASSSDGATEAFF.

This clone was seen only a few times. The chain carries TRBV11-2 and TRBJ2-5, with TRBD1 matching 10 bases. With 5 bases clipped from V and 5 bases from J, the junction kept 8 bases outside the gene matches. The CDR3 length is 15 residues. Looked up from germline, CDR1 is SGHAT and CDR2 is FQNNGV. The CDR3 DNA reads TGTGCCAGCAGCAGCGACAGGGGGCGGTTGGAGACCCAGTACTTC. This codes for CASSSDRGRLETQYF.

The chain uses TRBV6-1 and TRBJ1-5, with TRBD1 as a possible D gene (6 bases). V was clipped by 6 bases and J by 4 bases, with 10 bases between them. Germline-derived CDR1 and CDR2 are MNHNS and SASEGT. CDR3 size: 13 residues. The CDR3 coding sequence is TGTGCCAGCAGCGGACAGCAGAATCAGCCCCAGCATTTT. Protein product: CASSGQQNQPQHF.

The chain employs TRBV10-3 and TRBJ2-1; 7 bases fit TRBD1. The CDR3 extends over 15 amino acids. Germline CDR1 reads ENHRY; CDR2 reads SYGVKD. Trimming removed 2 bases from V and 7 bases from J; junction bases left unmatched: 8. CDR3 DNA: TGTGCCATCAGTGAGAGGGACAGTGGCTGGAATGAGCAGTTCTTC. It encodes CAISERDSGWNEQFF.

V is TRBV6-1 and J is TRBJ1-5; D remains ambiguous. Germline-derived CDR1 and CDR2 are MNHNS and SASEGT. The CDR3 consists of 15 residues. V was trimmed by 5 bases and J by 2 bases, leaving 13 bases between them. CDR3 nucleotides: TGTGCCAGCAGTCAGGACCCCGAAGGCAATCAGCCCCAGCATTTT. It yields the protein CASSQDPEGNQPQHF.

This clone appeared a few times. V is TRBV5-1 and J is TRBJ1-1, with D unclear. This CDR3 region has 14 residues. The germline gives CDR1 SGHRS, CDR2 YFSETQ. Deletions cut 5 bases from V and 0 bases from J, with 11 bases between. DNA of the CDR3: TGCGCCAGCAGGTCCGTGCGGGTGAACACTGAAGCTTTCTTT. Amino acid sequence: CASRSVRVNTEAFF.